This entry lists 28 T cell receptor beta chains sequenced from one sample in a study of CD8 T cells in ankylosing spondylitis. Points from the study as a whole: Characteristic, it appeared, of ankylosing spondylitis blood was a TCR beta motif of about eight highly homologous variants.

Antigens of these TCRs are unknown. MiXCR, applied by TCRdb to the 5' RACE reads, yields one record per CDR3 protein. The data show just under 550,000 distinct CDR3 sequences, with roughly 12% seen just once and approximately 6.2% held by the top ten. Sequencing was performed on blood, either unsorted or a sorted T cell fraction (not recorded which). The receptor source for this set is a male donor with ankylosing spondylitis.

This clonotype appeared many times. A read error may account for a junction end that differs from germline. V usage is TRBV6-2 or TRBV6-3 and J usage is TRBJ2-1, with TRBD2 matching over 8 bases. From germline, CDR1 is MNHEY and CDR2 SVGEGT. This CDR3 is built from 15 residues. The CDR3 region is CASSSLRGGYSEQFF. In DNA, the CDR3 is TGTGCCAGCAGTTCCCTCCGCGGGGGGTACAGTGAGCAGTTCTTC.

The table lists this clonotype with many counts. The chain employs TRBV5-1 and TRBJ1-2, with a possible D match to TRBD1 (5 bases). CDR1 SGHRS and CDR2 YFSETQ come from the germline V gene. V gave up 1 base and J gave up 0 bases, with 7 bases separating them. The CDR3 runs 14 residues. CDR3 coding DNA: TGCGCCAGCAGCTTGAGGGACCCTAACTATGGCTACACCTTC. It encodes CASSLRDPNYGYTF.

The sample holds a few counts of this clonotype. In DNA form, the CDR3 reads TGTGCCAGCAGTCCCAACCCCGGGGCCTACGAGCAGTACTTC. Its translation is CASSPNPGAYEQYF. The chain couples TRBV27 to TRBJ2-7; the D gene is possibly TRBD2 (5 bases). The CDR3 loop spans 14 amino acids. Germline V gene lookup returns CDR1 MNHEY and CDR2 SMNVEV (reference sequence). Trimming left V 5 bases short and J 2 bases short, with 13 bases between.

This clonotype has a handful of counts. This CDR3 reads CASSLTDYSYEQYV. Here the CDR3 DNA reads TGTGCCAGCAGCTTAACGGACTATTCCTACGAGCAGTACGTC. This chain links TRBV7-9 with TRBJ2-7; D may be TRBD2 (6 bases). Looked up from germline, CDR1 is SEHNR and CDR2 is FQNEAQ (reference sequence). The CDR3 spans 14 residues. The V and J ends lost 2 bases and 1 base respectively, with 9 bases between them.

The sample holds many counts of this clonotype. The CDR3 DNA reads as TGTGCCAGCAGCTGGATGACTAGCGGAGACCTTAGGAATGAGCAGTTCTTC. It translates to CASSWMTSGDLRNEQFF. The chain combines TRBV7-9 with TRBJ2-1; 9 positions match TRBD2. The ends lost 4 bases at V and 7 bases at J; junction bases unmatched: 14. Germline V gives CDR1 SEHNR, CDR2 FQNEAQ (reference sequence). The length of the CDR3 is 17 residues.

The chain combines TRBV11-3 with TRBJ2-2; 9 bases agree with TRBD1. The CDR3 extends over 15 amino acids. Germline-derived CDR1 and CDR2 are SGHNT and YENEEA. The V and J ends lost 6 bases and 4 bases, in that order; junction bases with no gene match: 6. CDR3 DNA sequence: TGTGCCAGCAGAACCACAGGGGGCGGCACCGGGGAGCTGTTTTTT. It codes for CASRTTGGGTGELFF.

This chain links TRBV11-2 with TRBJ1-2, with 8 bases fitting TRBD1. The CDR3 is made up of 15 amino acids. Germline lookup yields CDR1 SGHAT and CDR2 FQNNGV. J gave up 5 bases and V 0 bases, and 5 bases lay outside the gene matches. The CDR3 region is CASSLEGDRGYGYTF. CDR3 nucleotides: TGTGCCAGCAGCTTAGAAGGTGACAGGGGTTATGGCTACACCTTC.

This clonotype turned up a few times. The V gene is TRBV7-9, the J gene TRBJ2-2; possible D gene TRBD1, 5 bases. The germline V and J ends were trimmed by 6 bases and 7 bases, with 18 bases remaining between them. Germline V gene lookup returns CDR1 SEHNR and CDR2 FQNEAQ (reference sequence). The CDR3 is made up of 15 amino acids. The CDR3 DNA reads TGTGCCAGCAGTCTTGCTGGTGGGGCCAGCGGGGAGCTGTTTTTT. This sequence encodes CASSLAGGASGELFF. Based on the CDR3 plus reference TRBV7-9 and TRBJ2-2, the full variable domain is DTGVSQNPRHKITKRGQNVTFRCDPISEHNRLYWYRQTLGQGPEFLTYFQNEAQLEKSRLLSDRFSAERPKGSFSTLEIQRTEQGDSAMYLCASSLAGGASGELFFGEGSRLTVL.

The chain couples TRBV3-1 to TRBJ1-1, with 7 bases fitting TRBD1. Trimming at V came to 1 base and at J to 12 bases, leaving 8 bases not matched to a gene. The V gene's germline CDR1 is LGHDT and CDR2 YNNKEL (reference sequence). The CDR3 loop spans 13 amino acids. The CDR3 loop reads CASSQVSGGVTFF. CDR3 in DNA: TGTGCCAGCAGCCAAGTCTCAGGGGGTGTTACTTTCTTT.

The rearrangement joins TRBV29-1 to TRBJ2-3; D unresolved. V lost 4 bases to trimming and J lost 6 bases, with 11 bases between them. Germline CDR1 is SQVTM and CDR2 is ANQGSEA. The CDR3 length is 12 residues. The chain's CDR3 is CSVAPAVDTQYF. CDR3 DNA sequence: TGCAGCGTTGCGCCTGCGGTGGATACGCAGTATTTT.

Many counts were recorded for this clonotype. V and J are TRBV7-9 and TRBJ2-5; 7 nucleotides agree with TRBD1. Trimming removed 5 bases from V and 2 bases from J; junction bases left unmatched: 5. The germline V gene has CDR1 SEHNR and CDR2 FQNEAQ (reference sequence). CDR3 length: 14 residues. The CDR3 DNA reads TGTGCCAGCAGCCCTCGGGACAGACAAGAGACCCAGTACTTC. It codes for CASSPRDRQETQYF.

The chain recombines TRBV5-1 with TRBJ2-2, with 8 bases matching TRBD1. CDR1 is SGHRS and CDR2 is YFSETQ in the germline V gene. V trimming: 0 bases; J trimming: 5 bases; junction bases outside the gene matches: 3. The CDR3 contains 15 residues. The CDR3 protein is CASSLGDRMTGELFF. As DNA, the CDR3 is TGCGCCAGCAGCTTGGGGGACAGGATGACCGGGGAGCTGTTTTTT.

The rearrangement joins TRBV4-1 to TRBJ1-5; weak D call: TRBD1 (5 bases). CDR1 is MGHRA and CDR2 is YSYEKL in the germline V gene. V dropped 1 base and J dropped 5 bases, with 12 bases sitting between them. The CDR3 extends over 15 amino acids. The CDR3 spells CASSQGGQAHQPQHF. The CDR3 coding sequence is TGCGCCAGCAGCCAAGGTGGACAAGCACATCAGCCCCAGCATTTT.

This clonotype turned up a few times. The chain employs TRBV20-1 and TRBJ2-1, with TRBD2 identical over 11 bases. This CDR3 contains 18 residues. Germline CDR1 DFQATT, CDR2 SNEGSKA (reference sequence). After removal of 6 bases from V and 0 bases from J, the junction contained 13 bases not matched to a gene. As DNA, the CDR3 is TGCAGTGCATTTCCGGGACTAGCGGCCCGAAGCTCCTACAATGAGCAGTTCTTC. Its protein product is CSAFPGLAARSSYNEQFF.

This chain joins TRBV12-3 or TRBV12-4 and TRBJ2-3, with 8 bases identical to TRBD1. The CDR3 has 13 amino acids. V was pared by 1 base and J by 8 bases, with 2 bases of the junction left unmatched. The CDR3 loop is CASSLDRGSTQYF. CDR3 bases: TGTGCCAGCAGTTTAGACAGGGGGAGTACGCAGTATTTT.

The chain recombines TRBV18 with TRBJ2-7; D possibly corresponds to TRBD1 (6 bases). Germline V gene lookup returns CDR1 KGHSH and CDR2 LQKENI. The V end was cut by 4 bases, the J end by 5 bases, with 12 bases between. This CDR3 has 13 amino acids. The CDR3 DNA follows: TGTGCCAGCTCACAACAGGACAGAAACGAGCAGTACGTC. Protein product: CASSQQDRNEQYV.

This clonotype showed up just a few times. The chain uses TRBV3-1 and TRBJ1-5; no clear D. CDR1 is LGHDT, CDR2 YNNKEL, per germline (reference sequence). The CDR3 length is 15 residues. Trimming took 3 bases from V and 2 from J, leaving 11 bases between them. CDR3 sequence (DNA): TGTGCCAGCAGCCACAGTGGGGATGGCAATCAGCCCCAGCATTTT. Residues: CASSHSGDGNQPQHF.

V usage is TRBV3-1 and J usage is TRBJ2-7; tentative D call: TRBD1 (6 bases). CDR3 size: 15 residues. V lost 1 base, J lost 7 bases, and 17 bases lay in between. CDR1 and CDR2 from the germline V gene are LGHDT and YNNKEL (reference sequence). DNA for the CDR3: TGTGCCAGCAGCCAAGGGGCAGGGGCGTTTGGTGAGCAGTACGTC. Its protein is CASSQGAGAFGEQYV.

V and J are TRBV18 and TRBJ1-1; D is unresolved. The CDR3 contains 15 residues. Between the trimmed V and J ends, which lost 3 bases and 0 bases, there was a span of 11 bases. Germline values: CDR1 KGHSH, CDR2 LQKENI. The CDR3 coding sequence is TGTGCCAGCTCACCGACGTGGGCAGTGAACACTGAAGCTTTCTTT. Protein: CASSPTWAVNTEAFF.

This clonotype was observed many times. CDR3 sequence reads: CAISEGGGTEAFF. The CDR3 region has the DNA TGTGCCATCAGTGAGGGTGGGGGCACTGAAGCTTTCTTT. The chain recombines TRBV10-3 with TRBJ1-1; possible D gene TRBD1, 5 bases. CDR3 length equals 13 residues. V lost 2 bases to trimming and J lost 4 bases, with 8 bases between them. Germline V gene lookup returns CDR1 ENHRY and CDR2 SYGVKD.

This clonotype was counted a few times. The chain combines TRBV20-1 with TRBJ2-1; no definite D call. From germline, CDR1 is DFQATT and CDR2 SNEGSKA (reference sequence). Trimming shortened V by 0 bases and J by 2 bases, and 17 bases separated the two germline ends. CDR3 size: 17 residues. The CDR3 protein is CSARDPRSRFAYNEQFF. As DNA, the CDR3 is TGCAGTGCTAGAGATCCCCGATCTAGGTTCGCCTACAATGAGCAGTTCTTC.

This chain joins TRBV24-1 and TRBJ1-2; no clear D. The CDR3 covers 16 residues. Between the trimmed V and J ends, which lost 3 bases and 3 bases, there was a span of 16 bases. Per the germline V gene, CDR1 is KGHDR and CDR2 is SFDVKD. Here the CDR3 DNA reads TGTGCCACCAGTGATCCCCGTTCGGGGTGGGACTATGGCTACACCTTC. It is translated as CATSDPRSGWDYGYTF.

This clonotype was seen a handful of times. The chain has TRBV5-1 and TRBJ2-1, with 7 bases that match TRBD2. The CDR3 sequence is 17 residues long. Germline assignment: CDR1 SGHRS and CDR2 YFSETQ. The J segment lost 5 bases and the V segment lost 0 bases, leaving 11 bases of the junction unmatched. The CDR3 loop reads CASSLEASGNENNEQFF. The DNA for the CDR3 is TGCGCCAGCAGCTTGGAGGCTAGCGGCAATGAAAACAATGAGCAGTTCTTC. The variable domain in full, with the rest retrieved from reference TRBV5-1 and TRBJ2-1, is KAGVTQTPRYLIKTRGQQVTLSCSPISGHRSVSWYQQTPGQGLQFLFEYFSETQRNKGNFPGRFSGRQFSNSRSEMNVSTLELGDSALYLCASSLEASGNENNEQFFGPGTRLTVL.

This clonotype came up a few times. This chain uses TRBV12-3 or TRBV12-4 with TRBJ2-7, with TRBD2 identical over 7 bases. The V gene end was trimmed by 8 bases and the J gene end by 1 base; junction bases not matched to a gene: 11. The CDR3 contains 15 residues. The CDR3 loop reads CASSTGGKKSYEQYF. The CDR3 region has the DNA TGTGCCAGCTCCACCGGGGGGAAGAAATCCTACGAGCAGTACTTC.

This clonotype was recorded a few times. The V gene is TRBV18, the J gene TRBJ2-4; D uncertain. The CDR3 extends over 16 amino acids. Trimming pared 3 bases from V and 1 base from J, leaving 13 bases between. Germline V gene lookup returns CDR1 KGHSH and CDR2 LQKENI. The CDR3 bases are TGTGCCAGCTCACCGAATCAGGTCGGGGCCAAAAACATTCAGTACTTC. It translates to CASSPNQVGAKNIQYF. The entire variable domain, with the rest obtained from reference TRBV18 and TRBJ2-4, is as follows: NAGVMQNPRHLVRRRGQEARLRCSPMKGHSHVYWYRQLPEEGLKFMVYLQKENIIDESGMPKERFSAEFPKEGPSILRIQQVVRGDSAAYFCASSPNQVGAKNIQYFGAGTRLSVL.

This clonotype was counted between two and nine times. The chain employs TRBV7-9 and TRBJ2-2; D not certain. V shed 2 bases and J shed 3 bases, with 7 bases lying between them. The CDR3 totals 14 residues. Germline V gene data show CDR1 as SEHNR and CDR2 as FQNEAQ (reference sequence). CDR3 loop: CASSLLPDTGELFF. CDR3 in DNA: TGTGCCAGCAGCTTACTACCGGACACCGGGGAGCTGTTTTTT.

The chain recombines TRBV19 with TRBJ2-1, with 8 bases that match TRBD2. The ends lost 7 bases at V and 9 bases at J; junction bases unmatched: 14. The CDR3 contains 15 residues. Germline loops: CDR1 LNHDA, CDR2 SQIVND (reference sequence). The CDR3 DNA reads TGTGCCAGTACAGTGGGAGCGGGAGTTCTCGGTGAGCAGTTCTTC. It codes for CASTVGAGVLGEQFF. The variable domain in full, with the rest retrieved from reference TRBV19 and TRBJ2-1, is DGGITQSPKYLFRKEGQNVTLSCEQNLNHDAMYWYRQDPGQGLRLIYYSQIVNDFQKGDIAEGYSVSREKKESFPLTVTSAQKNPTAFYLCASTVGAGVLGEQFFGPGTRLTVL.

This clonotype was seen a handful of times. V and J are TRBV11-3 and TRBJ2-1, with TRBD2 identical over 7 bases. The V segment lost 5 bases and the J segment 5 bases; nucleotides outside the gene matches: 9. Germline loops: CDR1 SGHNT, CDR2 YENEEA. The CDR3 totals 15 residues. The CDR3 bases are TGTGCCAGCAGCCGGAGACCGGGAGGAGACAATGAGCAGTTCTTC. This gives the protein CASSRRPGGDNEQFF. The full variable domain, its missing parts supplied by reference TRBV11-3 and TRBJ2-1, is EAGVVQSPRYKIIEKKQPVAFWCNPISGHNTLYWYLQNLGQGPELLIRYENEEAVDDSQLPKDRFSAERLKGVDSTLKIQPAELGDSAVYLCASSRRPGGDNEQFFGPGTRLTVL.